The next 16 T cell receptor beta chains were all read from a single sample in a study of cytomegalovirus exposure and HLA in healthy donors. With 60 Vbeta and 13 Jbeta primers, the PCR was carried out. The method was immunoSEQ multiplex PCR; TCRdb's version includes in-frame clones alone and lacks a portion of them. The data hold over 150,000 clones, with over 70% observed a single time. Input material: PBMCs. These TCRs come from a woman under 40 in good health and CMV-seronegative.

The chain joins TRBV11-2 to TRBJ2-7; tentatively, D is TRBD2 (6 bases). The CDR3 runs 15 residues. Germline loops: CDR1 SGHAT, CDR2 FQNNGV. Between the trimmed V and J ends, which lost 5 bases and 7 bases, there was a span of 21 bases. CDR3 nucleotides: TGTGCCAGCAGCCGATTAATCTTGGGGAGGAGGGAGCAGTACTTC. Its translation: CASSRLILGRREQYF. Drawing the rest from reference TRBV11-2 and TRBJ2-7, the complete variable domain is EAGVAQSPRYKIIEKRQSVAFWCNPISGHATLYWYQQILGQGPKLLIQFQNNGVVDDSQLPKDRFSAERLKGVDSTLKIQPAKLEDSAVYLCASSRLILGRREQYFGPGTRLTVT.

About this clone: No conserved phenylalanine or tryptophan is present at the end of the CDR3, so a read error is the likely explanation. The DNA is left out, because the CDR3 cannot be placed on it with certainty; the CDR3 is given as TCRdb lists it. The chain joins TRBV5-3 to TRBJ1-4; TRBD1, the table's D call, was not compared with the DNA. TRBV5-3 is an open reading frame, and its role is uncertain. The CDR3 is 16 amino acids in total, end residues counted. CDR3 in amino acids: CARSFSLGQGVGRVSG.

J is TRBJ1-1 and V is TRBV6-4; a weak D match, TRBD1 (5 bases). V was clipped by 6 bases and J by 1 base, with 9 bases between them. CDR3 size: 13 residues. From germline, CDR1 is MRHNA and CDR2 SNTAGT. Here the CDR3 DNA reads TGTGCCAGCAGCAGGGTGGAGAACACTGAAGCTTTCTTT. This codes for CASSRVENTEAFF.

The gene calls are TRBV10-3 and TRBJ2-7, with 7 nucleotides matching TRBD1. In germline, CDR1 is ENHRY, CDR2 SYGVKD. The CDR3 runs 14 residues. Losses at the gene ends were 6 bases for V and 6 bases for J; bases not matched to a gene: 11. CDR3 DNA: TGTGCCATCAGGAGGGACAGCCCGTTGCTCGAGCAGTACTTC. Translated, it gives CAIRRDSPLLEQYF.

This clone appeared once. This chain uses TRBV4-1 with TRBJ1-5; D unclear. CDR3 length equals 19 residues. V was cut by 0 bases and J by 0 bases, with 18 bases left in between. Germline V gene lookup returns CDR1 MGHRA and CDR2 YSYEKL. CDR3 region: CASSQDRWRNADSNQPQHF. In nucleotides, the CDR3 is TGCGCCAGCAGCCAAGACCGATGGAGGAACGCCGATAGCAATCAGCCCCAGCATTTT.

This chain connects TRBV5-1 to TRBJ2-3; the match to TRBD2 covers 13 bases. CDR1 is SGHRS and CDR2 is YFSETQ in the germline V gene. Trimming cost V 9 bases and J 4 bases; bases outside gene matches: 5. This CDR3 is built from 14 residues. The CDR3 bases are TGCGCCACAACTAGCGGGAGGGCCCCAGATACGCAGTATTTT. Residues: CATTSGRAPDTQYF.

The DNA for the CDR3 is TGTGCCACCAGCAGTAGGGACAGGGTCGACAGTCAGTACTTC. It encodes CATSSRDRVDSQYF. The chain carries TRBV15 and TRBJ2-4, with 9 bases lining up with TRBD1. Germline assignment: CDR1 LNHNV and CDR2 YYDKDF (reference sequence). V shed 3 bases, J shed 12 bases, and the junction held 9 bases outside the gene matches. The CDR3 covers 14 residues.

This chain links TRBV5-4 with TRBJ1-1; D remains unclear. V was cut by 7 bases and J by 2 bases, with 15 bases left in between. The germline V gene has CDR1 SGHNT and CDR2 YYREEE (reference sequence). The CDR3 runs to 14 residues. DNA for the CDR3: TGTGCCAGCTTTAATCGAGAGGGTAACACTGAAGCTTTCTTT. Translation: CASFNREGNTEAFF.

The chain recombines TRBV5-5 with TRBJ2-2; tentatively, D is TRBD2 (5 bases). The CDR3 length is 14 residues. The V gene's germline CDR1 is SGHKS and CDR2 YYEKEE (reference sequence). Trimming cost V 1 base and J 5 bases, with 9 bases left between them. In DNA, the CDR3 is TGTGCCAGCAGCTTGCATGGAGGAACCGGGGAGCTGTTTTTT. Translated, it gives CASSLHGGTGELFF.

The chain recombines TRBV9 with TRBJ2-3, with D perhaps matching TRBD2 (5 bases). V was trimmed by 7 bases and J by 1 base, leaving 10 bases between them. The length of the CDR3 is 13 residues. Germline CDR1 SGDLS, CDR2 YYNGEE. The CDR3 DNA follows: TGTGCCAGCGGTCAGGAGGGCACAGATACGCAGTATTTT. Its translation is CASGQEGTDTQYF.

The J gene is TRBJ2-7, the V gene TRBV2, with D perhaps TRBD1 (6 bases). The length of the CDR3 is 17 residues. The V end was cut by 9 bases, the J end by 2 bases, with 26 bases between. The germline V gene has CDR1 SNHLY and CDR2 FYNNEI. The CDR3 is CASYSFRDTTLTYEQYF. CDR3 coding DNA: TGTGCCAGTTACTCCTTCCGGGACACAACCCTTACCTACGAGCAGTACTTC.

The rearrangement uses TRBV5-4 and TRBJ1-2; a possible D gene is TRBD1 (5 bases). Germline CDR1 SGHNT, CDR2 YYREEE (reference sequence). The CDR3 totals 14 residues. Trimming took off 0 bases at V and 3 bases at J, with 9 bases between the two ends. The CDR3 here is CASSLVTGDYGYTF. CDR3 nucleotide sequence: TGTGCCAGCAGCTTGGTTACGGGGGACTATGGCTACACCTTC.

There are a few counts of this clone. V gene TRBV6-6 combines with J gene TRBJ2-7, with 14 bases aligning to TRBD2. The CDR3 is made up of 16 amino acids. Unmatched junction bases numbered 6, after V lost 6 bases and J lost 2 bases. CDR1 and CDR2 (germline): MNHNY, SVGAGI (reference sequence). The CDR3 nucleotides are TGTGCCAGCAGAGGGACTAGCGGGAGAGGGGCCTACGAGCAGTACTTC. It is translated as CASRGTSGRGAYEQYF.

This chain connects TRBV27 to TRBJ2-3; weak D call: TRBD1 (5 bases). This CDR3 is built from 15 residues. Trimming pared 9 bases from V and 0 bases from J, leaving 16 bases between. Germline V gene lookup returns CDR1 MNHEY and CDR2 SMNVEV (reference sequence). Here the CDR3 reads CASAAGSPSTDTQYF. The CDR3 DNA is TGTGCCAGTGCGGCAGGGTCGCCTAGCACAGATACGCAGTATTTT.

The rearrangement uses TRBV29-1 and TRBJ1-2, with 10 bases identical to TRBD1. Trimming at V came to 1 base and at J to 4 bases, leaving 15 bases not matched to a gene. This CDR3 spans 18 amino acids. Per the germline V gene, CDR1 is SQVTM and CDR2 is ANQGSEA. In nucleotides, the CDR3 is TGCAGCGTTGAAGGGGATAGGGACAGGGGTTCTATCGTCTATGGCTACACCTTC. Translated, it gives CSVEGDRDRGSIVYGYTF.

The rearrangement joins TRBV28 to TRBJ1-2, with unresolved D. CDR1 and CDR2 from the germline V gene are MDHEN and SYDVKM. V shed 11 bases and J shed 0 bases, with 10 bases lying between them. The CDR3 is made up of 12 amino acids. Written as DNA, the CDR3 is TGTGCCGGCGCGGCAGCTAACTATGGCTACACCTTC. This translates into CAGAAANYGYTF.